This TCR beta chain is drawn from a study of monozygotic twins with inflammatory bowel disease. The CDR3 length is 14 residues. Germline V gene data show CDR1 as LGHNA and CDR2 as YSLEER. Note on this clonotype: Antigen specificity is unknown.

No sorting of T cells preceded isolation of total RNA from whole blood. Broader study findings: For repertoire similarity, concordant twins did not differ from discordant twins, possibly because power was limited. The analysis failed to separate different T cell subtypes.

TCRdb re-called the 5' RACE reads and catalogs CDR3 proteins one per entry, DNA excluded. The sample includes roughly 150,000 distinct CDR3 sequences. The chain combines TRBV4-3 with TRBJ1-4; TCRdb calls TRBD1, which cannot be checked without DNA. The sequencing sample was made of blood. The origin of this receptor is a human donor with ulcerative colitis or Crohn's disease, or a healthy co-twin of an affected twin (not recorded which). CDR3 in amino acids: CASSQTGGAMKLFF.